These 3 T cell receptor beta chains came from one sample sequenced in a study of OX40 agonist ivuxolimab in advanced cancers. The protocol was immunoSEQ multiplex PCR, while the TCRdb copy is restricted to in-frame clones and leaves out a portion. The sample has approximately 70,000 clones; just over 85% are singletons. Sequencing used CD4+ or CD8+ T cells sorted from blood, obtained in a trial of the OX40 agonist ivuxolimab. The receptors originated from an adult with an advanced solid tumor such as melanoma, head and neck, liver or kidney cancer.

This chain joins TRBV28 and TRBJ2-1; 14 positions agree with TRBD2. This CDR3 is built from 16 residues. V trimming: 4 bases; J trimming: 7 bases; junction bases outside the gene matches: 6. In germline, CDR1 is MDHEN, CDR2 SYDVKM. CDR3 region: CASSSGGTSGRNEQFF. CDR3 in DNA: TGTGCCAGCAGTTCAGGAGGGACTAGCGGGAGAAATGAGCAGTTCTTC. The variable domain in full, with the rest retrieved from reference TRBV28 and TRBJ2-1, is DVKVTQSSRYLVKRTGEKVFLECVQDMDHENMFWYRQDPGLGLRLIYFSYDVKMKEKGDIPEGYSVSREKKERFSLILESASTNQTSMYLCASSSGGTSGRNEQFFGPGTRLTVL.

This chain connects TRBV27 to TRBJ1-2, with 9 bases matching TRBD1. After removal of 5 bases from V and 4 bases from J, the junction contained 5 bases not matched to a gene. Germline CDR1 and CDR2: MNHEY and SMNVEV (reference sequence). The CDR3 is made up of 14 amino acids. The CDR3 region is CASSPQGAIYGYTF. CDR3 in DNA: TGTGCCAGCAGTCCACAGGGGGCGATCTATGGCTACACCTTC.

The V call is TRBV2, the J call TRBJ1-1; D may be TRBD1 (5 bases). Between the trimmed V and J ends, which lost 9 bases and 5 bases, there was a span of 19 bases. The CDR3 covers 14 residues. CDR1 SNHLY and CDR2 FYNNEI come from the germline V gene. In DNA form, the CDR3 reads TGTGCCAGTTTCCGGGCCCCCCGGGGGACTGAAGCTTTCTTT. This sequence encodes CASFRAPRGTEAFF.